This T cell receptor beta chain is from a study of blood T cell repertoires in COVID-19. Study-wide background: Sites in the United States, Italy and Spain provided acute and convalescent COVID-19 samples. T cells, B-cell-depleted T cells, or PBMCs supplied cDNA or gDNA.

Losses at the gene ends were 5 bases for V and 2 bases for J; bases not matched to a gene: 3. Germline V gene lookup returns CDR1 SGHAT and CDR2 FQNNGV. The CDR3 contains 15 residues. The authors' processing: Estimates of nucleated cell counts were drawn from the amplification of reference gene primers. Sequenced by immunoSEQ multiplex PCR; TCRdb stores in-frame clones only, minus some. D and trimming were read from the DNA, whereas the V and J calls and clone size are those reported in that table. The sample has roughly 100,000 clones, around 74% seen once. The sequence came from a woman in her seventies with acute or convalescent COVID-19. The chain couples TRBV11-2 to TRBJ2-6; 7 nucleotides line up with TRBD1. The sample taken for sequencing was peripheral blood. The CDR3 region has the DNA TGTGCCAGCAGCGCAACAGGGGCTGGGGCCAACGTCCTGACTTTC. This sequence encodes CASSATGAGANVLTF.